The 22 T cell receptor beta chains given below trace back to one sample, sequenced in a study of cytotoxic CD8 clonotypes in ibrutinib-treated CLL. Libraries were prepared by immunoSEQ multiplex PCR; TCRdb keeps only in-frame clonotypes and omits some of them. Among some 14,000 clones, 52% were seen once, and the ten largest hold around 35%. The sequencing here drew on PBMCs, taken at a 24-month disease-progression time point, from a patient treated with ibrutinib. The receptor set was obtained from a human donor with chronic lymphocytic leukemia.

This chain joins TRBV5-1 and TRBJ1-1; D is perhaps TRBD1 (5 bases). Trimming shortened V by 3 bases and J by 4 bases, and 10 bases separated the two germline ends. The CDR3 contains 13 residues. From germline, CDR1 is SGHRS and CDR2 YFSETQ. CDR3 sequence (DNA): TGCGCCAGCAGCTCTCCAGGGAGCACTGAAGCTTTCTTT. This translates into CASSSPGSTEAFF.

The CDR3 DNA sequence: TGCAGCGTTGAAGATTTTATAGGACAGGGGGCAGATGGGGCCAACGTCCTGACTTTC. Translated, it gives CSVEDFIGQGADGANVLTF. V usage is TRBV29-1 and J usage is TRBJ2-6; 11 nucleotides line up with TRBD1. The CDR3 runs to 19 residues. The J segment lost 3 bases and the V segment lost 0 bases, leaving 10 bases of the junction unmatched. Per germline, CDR1 SQVTM and CDR2 ANQGSEA.

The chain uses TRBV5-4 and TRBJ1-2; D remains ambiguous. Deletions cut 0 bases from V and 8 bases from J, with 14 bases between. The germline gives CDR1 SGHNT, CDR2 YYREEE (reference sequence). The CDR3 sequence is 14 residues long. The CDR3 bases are TGTGCCAGCAGCTTGGCAACGGATCAATACGGCTACACCTTC. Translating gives CASSLATDQYGYTF.

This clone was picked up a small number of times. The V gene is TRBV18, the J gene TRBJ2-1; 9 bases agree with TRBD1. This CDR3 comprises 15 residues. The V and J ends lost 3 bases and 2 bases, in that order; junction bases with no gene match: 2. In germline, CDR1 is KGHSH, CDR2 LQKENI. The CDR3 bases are TGTGCCAGCTCACCCGACAGGGGGACCTACAATGAGCAGTTCTTC. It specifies CASSPDRGTYNEQFF.

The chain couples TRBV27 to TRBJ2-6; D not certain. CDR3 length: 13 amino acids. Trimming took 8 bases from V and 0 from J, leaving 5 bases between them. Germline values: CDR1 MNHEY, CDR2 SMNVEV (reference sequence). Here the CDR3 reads CASAPSGANVLTF. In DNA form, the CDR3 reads TGTGCCAGCGCACCCTCTGGGGCCAACGTCCTGACTTTC.

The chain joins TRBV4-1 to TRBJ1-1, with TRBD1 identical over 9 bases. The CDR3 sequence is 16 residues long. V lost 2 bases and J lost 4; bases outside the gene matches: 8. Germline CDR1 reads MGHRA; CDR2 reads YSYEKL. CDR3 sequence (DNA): TGCGCCAGCAGCCAATACCAACAGGGGGCGGGCACTGAAGCTTTCTTT. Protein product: CASSQYQQGAGTEAFF.

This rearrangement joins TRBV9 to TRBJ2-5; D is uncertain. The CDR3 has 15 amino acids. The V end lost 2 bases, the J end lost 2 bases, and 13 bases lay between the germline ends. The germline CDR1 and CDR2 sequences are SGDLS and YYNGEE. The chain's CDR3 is CASSVSPGVQETQYF. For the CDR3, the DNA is TGTGCCAGCAGCGTTTCGCCTGGGGTACAAGAGACCCAGTACTTC.

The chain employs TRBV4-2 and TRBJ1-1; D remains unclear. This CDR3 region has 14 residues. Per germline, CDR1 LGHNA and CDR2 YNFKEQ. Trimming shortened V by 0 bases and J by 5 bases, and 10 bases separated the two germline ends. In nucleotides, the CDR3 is TGTGCCAGCAGCCAAGAGCTTGAGCAGACTGAAGCTTTCTTT. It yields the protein CASSQELEQTEAFF.

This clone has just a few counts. In DNA, the CDR3 is TGCAGCGTTGACGGGGATCCCTTCCCCTATGGCTACACCTTC. Translating it yields CSVDGDPFPYGYTF. This chain links TRBV29-1 with TRBJ1-2; unclear D gene. The CDR3 is 14 residues long. CDR1 and CDR2 (germline): SQVTM, ANQGSEA. Trimming took off 3 bases at V and 4 bases at J, with 15 bases between the two ends.

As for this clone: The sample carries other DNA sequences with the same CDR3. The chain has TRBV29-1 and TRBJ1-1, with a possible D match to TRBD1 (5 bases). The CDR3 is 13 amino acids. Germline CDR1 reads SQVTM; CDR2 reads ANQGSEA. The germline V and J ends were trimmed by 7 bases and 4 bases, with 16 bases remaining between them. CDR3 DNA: TGCAGCGGCGATAGGAGGGGAGGCACTGAAGCTTTCTTT. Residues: CSGDRRGGTEAFF.

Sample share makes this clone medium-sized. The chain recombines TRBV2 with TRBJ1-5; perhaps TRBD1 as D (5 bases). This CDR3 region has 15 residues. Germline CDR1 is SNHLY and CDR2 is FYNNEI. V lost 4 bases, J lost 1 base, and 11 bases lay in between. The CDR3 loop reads CASSVNRPSNQPQHF. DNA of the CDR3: TGTGCCAGCAGTGTTAACAGGCCGAGCAATCAGCCCCAGCATTTT.

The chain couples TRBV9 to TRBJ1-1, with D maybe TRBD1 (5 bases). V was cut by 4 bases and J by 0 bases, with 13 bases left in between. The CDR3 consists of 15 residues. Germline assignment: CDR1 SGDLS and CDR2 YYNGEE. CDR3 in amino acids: CASSTQATVNTEAFF. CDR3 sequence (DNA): TGTGCCAGCAGCACACAGGCTACTGTGAACACTGAAGCTTTCTTT.

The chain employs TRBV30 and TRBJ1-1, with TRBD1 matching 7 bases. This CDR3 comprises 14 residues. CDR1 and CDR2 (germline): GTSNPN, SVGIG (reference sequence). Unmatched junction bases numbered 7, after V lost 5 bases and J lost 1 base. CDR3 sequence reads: CAWGPQGSNTEAFF. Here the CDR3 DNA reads TGTGCCTGGGGGCCACAGGGGTCGAACACTGAAGCTTTCTTT.

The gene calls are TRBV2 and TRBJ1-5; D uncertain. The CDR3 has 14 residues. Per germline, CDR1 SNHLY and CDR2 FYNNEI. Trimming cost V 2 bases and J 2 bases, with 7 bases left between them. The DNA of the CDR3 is TGTGCCAGCAGTGAAATGGAGGGCAATCAGCCCCAGCATTTT. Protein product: CASSEMEGNQPQHF.

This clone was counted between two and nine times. The CDR3 region is CASSQSLGGIYGYTF. CDR3 bases: TGCGCCAGCAGCCAATCTTTGGGAGGTATCTATGGCTACACCTTC. The V and J genes are TRBV4-1 and TRBJ1-2; D is unclear. V gave up 2 bases and J gave up 4 bases, with 14 bases separating them. The length of the CDR3 is 15 residues. CDR1 and CDR2 from the germline V gene are MGHRA and YSYEKL.

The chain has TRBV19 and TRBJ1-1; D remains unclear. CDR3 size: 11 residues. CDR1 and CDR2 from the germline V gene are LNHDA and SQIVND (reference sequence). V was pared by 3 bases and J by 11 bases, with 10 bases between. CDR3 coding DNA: TGTGCCAGTAGTATCCGGCAGTGGGCTTTCTTT. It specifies CASSIRQWAFF.

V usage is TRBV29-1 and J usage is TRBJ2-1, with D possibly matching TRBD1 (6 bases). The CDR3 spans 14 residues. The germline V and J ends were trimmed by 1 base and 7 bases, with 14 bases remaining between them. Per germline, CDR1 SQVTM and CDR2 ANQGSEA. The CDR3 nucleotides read TGCAGCGTTGAAGGGTGGGGGCCCTGGAATGAGCAGTTCTTC. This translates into CSVEGWGPWNEQFF.

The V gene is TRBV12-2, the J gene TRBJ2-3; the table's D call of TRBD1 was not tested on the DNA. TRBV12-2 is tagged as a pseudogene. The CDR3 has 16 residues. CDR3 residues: CASRLLSAGASDTQYF. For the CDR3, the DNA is TGTGCAAGTCGCTTATTGTCTGCAGGGGCTTCGGATACGCAGTATTTT.

The CDR3 here is CASSLGSGDGYTF. The CDR3 DNA follows: TGTGCCAGCAGCTTGGGGTCAGGGGATGGCTACACCTTC. J is TRBJ1-2 and V is TRBV7-9; TRBD1 is a possible D gene (6 bases). The CDR3 totals 13 residues. The germline V and J ends were trimmed by 3 bases and 6 bases, with 11 bases remaining between them. The germline V gene has CDR1 SEHNR and CDR2 FQNEAQ (reference sequence).

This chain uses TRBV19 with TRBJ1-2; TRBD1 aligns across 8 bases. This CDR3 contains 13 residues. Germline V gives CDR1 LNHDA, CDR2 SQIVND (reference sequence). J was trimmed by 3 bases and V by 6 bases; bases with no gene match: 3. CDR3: CASSSTGDYGYTF. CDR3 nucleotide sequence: TGTGCCAGTAGCTCGACAGGGGACTATGGCTACACCTTC.

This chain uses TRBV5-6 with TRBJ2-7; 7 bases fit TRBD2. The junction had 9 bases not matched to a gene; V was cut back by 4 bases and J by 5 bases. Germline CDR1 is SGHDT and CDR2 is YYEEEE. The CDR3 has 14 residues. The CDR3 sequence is CASSPDGGRNEQYF. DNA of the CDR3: TGTGCCAGCAGCCCGGACGGGGGGAGAAACGAGCAGTACTTC. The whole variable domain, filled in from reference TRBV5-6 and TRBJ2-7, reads DAGVTQSPTHLIKTRGQQVTLRCSPKSGHDTVSWYQQALGQGPQFIFQYYEEEERQRGNFPDRFSGHQFPNYSSELNVNALLLGDSALYLCASSPDGGRNEQYFGPGTRLTVT.

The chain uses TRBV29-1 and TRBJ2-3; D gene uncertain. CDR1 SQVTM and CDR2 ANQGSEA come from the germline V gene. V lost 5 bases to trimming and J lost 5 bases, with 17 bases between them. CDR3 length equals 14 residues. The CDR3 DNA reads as TGCAGCGTTTCCATAACAGTGGATTTAGATACGCAGTATTTT. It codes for CSVSITVDLDTQYF.